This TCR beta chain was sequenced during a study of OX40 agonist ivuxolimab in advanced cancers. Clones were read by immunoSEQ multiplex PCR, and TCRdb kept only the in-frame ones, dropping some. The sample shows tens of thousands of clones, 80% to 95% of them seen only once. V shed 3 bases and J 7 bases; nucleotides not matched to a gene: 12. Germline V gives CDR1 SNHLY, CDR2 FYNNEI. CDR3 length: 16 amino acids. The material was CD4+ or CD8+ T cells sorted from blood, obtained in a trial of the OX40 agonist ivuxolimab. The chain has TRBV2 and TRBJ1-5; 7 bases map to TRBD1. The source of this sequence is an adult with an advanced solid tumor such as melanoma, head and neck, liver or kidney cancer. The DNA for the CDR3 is TGTGCCAGCAGTGATTCTCAGTCAGGGGGTAGGCAGCCCCAGCATTTT. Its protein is CASSDSQSGGRQPQHF.